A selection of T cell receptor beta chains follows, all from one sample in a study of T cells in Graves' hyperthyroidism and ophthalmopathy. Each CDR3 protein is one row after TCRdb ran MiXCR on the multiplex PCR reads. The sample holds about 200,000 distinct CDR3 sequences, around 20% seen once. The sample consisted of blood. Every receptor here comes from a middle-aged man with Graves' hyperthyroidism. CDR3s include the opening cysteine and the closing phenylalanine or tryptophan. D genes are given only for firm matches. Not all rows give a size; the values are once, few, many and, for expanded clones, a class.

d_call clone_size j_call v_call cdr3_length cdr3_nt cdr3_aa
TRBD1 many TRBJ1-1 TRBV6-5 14 TGTGCCAGCAGCTACTCAGGGGGTGGCACTGAAGCTTTCTTT CASSYSGGGTEAFF
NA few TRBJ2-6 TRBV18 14 TGTGCCAGCTCACCCATCTCTGGGGCCAACGTCCTGACTTTC CASSPISGANVLTF
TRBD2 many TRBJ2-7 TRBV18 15 TGTGCCAGCTCACCACCGACTAGCGGGGGGTACGAGCAGTACTTC CASSPPTSGGYEQYF
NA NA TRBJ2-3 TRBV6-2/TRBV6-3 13 TGTGCCAGCAGTTACCAAGGCGGGGCGGGGCAGTATTTT CASSYQGGAGQYF
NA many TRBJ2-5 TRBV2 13 TGTGCCAGCAGTGGACAGATACAAGAGACCCAGTACTTC CASSGQIQETQYF
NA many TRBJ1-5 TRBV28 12 TGTGCCAGCAGTTTGGGGCAGTGGTCCCAGCATTTT CASSLGQWSQHF
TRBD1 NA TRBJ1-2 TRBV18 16 TGTGCCAGCTCACTATCCGGGACAGGGGGCAACTATGGCTACACCTTC CASSLSGTGGNYGYTF
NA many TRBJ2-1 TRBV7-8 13 TGTGCCAGCAGCCGTATGACAGGCAATGAGCAGTTCTTC CASSRMTGNEQFF
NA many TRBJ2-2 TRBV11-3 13 TGTGCCAGCAGCCTCTCATCCCCCGGGGAGCTGTTTTTT CASSLSSPGELFF
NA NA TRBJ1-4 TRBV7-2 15 TGTGCCAGCAGGGACCACAGGGACGGGGGCGAAAAACTGTTTTTT CASRDHRDGGEKLFF
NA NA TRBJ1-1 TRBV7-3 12 TGTGCCAGCAGCGGGCCTGACACTGAAGCTTTCTTT CASSGPDTEAFF
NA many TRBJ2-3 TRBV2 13 TGTGCCAGCAGGACATTTAGCACAGATACGCAGTATTTT CASRTFSTDTQYF
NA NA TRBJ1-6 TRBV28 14 TGTGCCGGCAGTCTCCTGACCTGGAATTCACCCCTCCACTTT CAGSLLTWNSPLHF
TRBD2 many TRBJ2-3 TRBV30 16 TGTGCCTGGAGTGAGGCTAGCGGGGGGGTCACAGATACGCAGTATTTT CAWSEASGGVTDTQYF
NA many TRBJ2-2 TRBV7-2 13 TGTGCCAGCAGCTTAAACTACGCCGGGGAGCTGTTTTTT CASSLNYAGELFF
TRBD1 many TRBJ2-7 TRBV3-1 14 TGTGCCAGCAGCCAGGGGACAGGGGACTACGAGCAGTACTTC CASSQGTGDYEQYF
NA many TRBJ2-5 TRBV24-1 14 TGTGCCACCAGTGACTACAGGGTTGGAGCGACCCAGTACTTC CATSDYRVGATQYF
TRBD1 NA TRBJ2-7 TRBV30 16 TGTGCCTGGAGTCCGACCCCGGGACAGGGGGTCTACGAGCAGTACTTC CAWSPTPGQGVYEQYF
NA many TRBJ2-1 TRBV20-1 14 TGCAGTGCTAGCAGGGCGTCCTCCTACAATGAGCAGTTCTTC CSASRASSYNEQFF
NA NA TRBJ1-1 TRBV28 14 TGTGCCAGCACCCCGCCGGGCGGGTACACTGAAGCTTTCTTT CASTPPGGYTEAFF
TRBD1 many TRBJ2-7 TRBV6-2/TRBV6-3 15 TGTGCCAGCAGTTACTCGGGACAGGGCATCGACGAGCAGTACTTC CASSYSGQGIDEQYF
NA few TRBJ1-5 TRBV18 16 TGTGCCAGCTCATTCCGGGACACGTTGGGCAATCAGCCCCAGCATTTT CASSFRDTLGNQPQHF
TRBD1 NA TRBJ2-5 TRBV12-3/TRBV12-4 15 TGTGCCAGCAGTTCCAGGGGACAGGGGCAAGAGACCCAGTACTTC CASSSRGQGQETQYF
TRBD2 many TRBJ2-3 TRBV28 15 TGTGCCAGCAGTTTATGGACAGCGGGGCAAGATACGCAGTATTTT CASSLWTAGQDTQYF